A single sample gave rise to the 15 T cell receptor beta chains below, sequenced in a study of CD8 T cells in Susac syndrome. Reverse transcription of roughly 0.45 to 1 ug RNA was performed with random hexamers. TCRdb processed the immunoSEQ multiplex PCR reads anew with MiXCR; each CDR3 protein has one entry. The sample lists 150,000 to 200,000 distinct CDR3 sequences, roughly 95% seen once, with roughly 0.1% in the top ten. The sample comprised CD4+ T cells from PBMCs. These receptors were obtained from a human donor with multiple sclerosis.

The V gene is TRBV28, the J gene TRBJ2-4; possibly TRBD2 for D (6 bases). This CDR3 is built from 15 residues. V shed 5 bases and J shed 6 bases, with 17 bases lying between them. The germline V gene encodes CDR1 MDHEN and CDR2 SYDVKM. DNA for the CDR3: TGTGCCAGCAGTCTAGGTAGCGGAGGGGCAAACATTCAGTACTTC. Residues: CASSLGSGGANIQYF. Full variable domain (outside the CDR3, taken from reference TRBV28 and TRBJ2-4): DVKVTQSSRYLVKRTGEKVFLECVQDMDHENMFWYRQDPGLGLRLIYFSYDVKMKEKGDIPEGYSVSREKKERFSLILESASTNQTSMYLCASSLGSGGANIQYFGAGTRLSVL.

The chain joins TRBV20-1 to TRBJ2-3, with 10 bases identical to TRBD2. CDR3 length: 15 amino acids. CDR1 is DFQATT, CDR2 SNEGSKA, per germline (reference sequence). With V trimmed by 0 bases and J by 6 bases, 6 bases remained unmatched. The CDR3 here is CSARDVLAGVDTQYF. CDR3 nucleotides: TGCAGTGCTAGAGATGTCCTAGCGGGAGTGGATACGCAGTATTTT.

This clonotype was found once. The gene calls are TRBV2 and TRBJ1-1; maybe TRBD1 (5 bases). V was cut by 7 bases and J by 4 bases, with 7 bases left in between. The germline V gene encodes CDR1 SNHLY and CDR2 FYNNEI. This CDR3 comprises 11 residues. The CDR3 sequence is CASKGITEAFF. CDR3 nucleotides: TGTGCCAGCAAGGGGATCACTGAAGCTTTCTTT.

The chain employs TRBV20-1 and TRBJ2-5; TRBD2 agrees at 9 bases. Germline V gives CDR1 DFQATT, CDR2 SNEGSKA (reference sequence). Trimming took 0 bases from V and 3 from J; bases not matched to a gene: 5. CDR3 length: 15 residues. The CDR3 here is CSARELRLAEETQYF. In DNA form, the CDR3 reads TGCAGTGCTAGAGAACTCCGACTAGCGGAAGAGACCCAGTACTTC.

The genes are TRBV10-3 and TRBJ2-3, with 8 bases matching TRBD2. V trimming: 4 bases; J trimming: 4 bases; junction bases outside the gene matches: 4. The CDR3 is made up of 14 amino acids. Germline V lookup: CDR1 ENHRY, CDR2 SYGVKD. The CDR3 loop reads CAISGDSGADTQYF. The CDR3 region has the DNA TGTGCCATCAGTGGTGATAGCGGGGCAGATACGCAGTATTTT.

The chain uses TRBV2 and TRBJ2-1; the D call may be TRBD1 or TRBD2 (5 bases each). Between the trimmed V and J ends, which lost 7 bases and 4 bases, there was a span of 14 bases. Germline CDR1 and CDR2: SNHLY and FYNNEI. The CDR3 has 14 amino acids. This CDR3 is CASNLGTTYNEQFF. In DNA, the CDR3 is TGTGCCAGCAACCTCGGGACCACTTACAATGAGCAGTTCTTC.

The chain links TRBV29-1 to TRBJ2-7; 13 bases agree with TRBD2. V shed 7 bases and J 6 bases; nucleotides not matched to a gene: 3. The germline V gene has CDR1 SQVTM and CDR2 ANQGSEA. The CDR3 spans 12 residues. The CDR3 region is CSAGLAGVEQYF. The CDR3, as DNA: TGCAGCGCCGGACTAGCGGGAGTCGAGCAGTACTTC.

This rearrangement joins TRBV30 to TRBJ1-2; D unresolved. Per germline, CDR1 GTSNPN and CDR2 SVGIG (reference sequence). The CDR3 consists of 12 residues. Trimming stripped 2 bases from V and 4 bases from J, with 8 bases between. CDR3 DNA: TGTGCCTGGAGTCCACAGTTCTATGGCTACACCTTC. Translation: CAWSPQFYGYTF.

V usage is TRBV4-1 and J usage is TRBJ2-1, with D possibly TRBD2 on 6 matching bases. The CDR3 loop spans 17 amino acids. Trimming pared 3 bases from V and 0 bases from J, leaving 15 bases between. Looked up from germline, CDR1 is MGHRA and CDR2 is YSYEKL. The CDR3 here is CASSQPVGLSSYNEQFF. The DNA for the CDR3 is TGCGCCAGCAGCCAGCCGGTGGGACTCAGCTCCTACAATGAGCAGTTCTTC.

This chain links TRBV5-4 with TRBJ1-2, with no clear D. Trimming pared 4 bases from V and 8 bases from J, leaving 18 bases between. CDR3 length equals 14 residues. The germline CDR1 and CDR2 sequences are SGHNT and YYREEE (reference sequence). The CDR3 DNA reads TGTGCCAGCAGCCTCCTAACGACCCTGGGGGGCTACACCTTC. This sequence encodes CASSLLTTLGGYTF.

The V gene is TRBV4-1, the J gene TRBJ1-5, with D maybe TRBD1 (6 bases). There are 15 residues in the CDR3. V shed 3 bases and J shed 0 bases, with 9 bases lying between them. Germline V gives CDR1 MGHRA, CDR2 YSYEKL. The CDR3 region is CASSQGAYSNQPQHF. In DNA, the CDR3 is TGCGCCAGCAGCCAGGGGGCGTATAGCAATCAGCCCCAGCATTTT.

This chain links TRBV6-2 or TRBV6-3 with TRBJ2-1; D is possibly TRBD2 (5 bases). This CDR3 has 14 amino acids. The germline V gene encodes CDR1 MNHEY and CDR2 SVGEGT. The V end lost 5 bases, the J end lost 12 bases, and 20 bases lay between the germline ends. The CDR3 DNA is TGTGCCAGCAGTGACGGAGGTAGCGAAGGGTGGCAGTTCTTC. This codes for CASSDGGSEGWQFF.

Only a few counts were recorded for this clonotype. The chain uses TRBV30 and TRBJ2-7; D not certain. Trimming took 0 bases from V and 3 from J, leaving 3 bases between them. This CDR3 contains 11 residues. The germline gives CDR1 GTSNPN, CDR2 SVGIG (reference sequence). Here the CDR3 reads CAWSVGYEQYF. Here the CDR3 DNA reads TGTGCCTGGAGTGTAGGCTACGAGCAGTACTTC.

The J gene is TRBJ2-1, the V gene TRBV13, with 8 bases aligning to TRBD2. The CDR3 extends over 15 amino acids. From germline, CDR1 is PRHDT and CDR2 FYEKMQ (reference sequence). The trim removed 3 bases at V and 7 bases at J, leaving 8 bases unmatched. CDR3 coding DNA: TGTGCCAGCAGCTTGGGACTAGTGGGATCAAATGAGCAGTTCTTC. Protein product: CASSLGLVGSNEQFF.

The rearrangement uses TRBV30 and TRBJ1-1, with TRBD1 identical over 8 bases. The germline CDR1 and CDR2 sequences are GTSNPN and SVGIG (reference sequence). J gave up 1 base and V 1 base, and 2 bases lay outside the gene matches. The CDR3 length is 14 residues. In DNA form, the CDR3 reads TGTGCCTGGAGTGACGGACAGGGGAACACTGAAGCTTTCTTT. Amino acids: CAWSDGQGNTEAFF.